This passage covers 32 T cell receptor beta chains from one sample sequenced in a study of T cells in pancreatic ductal adenocarcinoma. No neoadjuvant therapy was given to the selected pancreatic ductal adenocarcinoma patients before their surgery. This table comes from immunoSEQ multiplex PCR, and its TCRdb copy is limited to in-frame clones, with some not included. The table includes 30,000 or so clones, over 85% detected once. Sequencing used PBMCs. These TCRs come from a human donor with pancreatic ductal adenocarcinoma.

The V gene is TRBV2, the J gene TRBJ1-5, with a possible D match to TRBD1 (6 bases). With 7 bases removed from V and 4 bases from J, the gap between germline ends came to 14 bases. Germline assignment: CDR1 SNHLY and CDR2 FYNNEI. This CDR3 spans 14 amino acids. The CDR3: CASILDRQNQPQHF. The CDR3 coding sequence is TGTGCCAGCATACTTGACAGGCAAAATCAGCCCCAGCATTTT. Combining the CDR3 with reference TRBV2 and TRBJ1-5 gives the whole variable domain EPEVTQTPSHQVTQMGQEVILRCVPISNHLYFYWYRQILGQKVEFLVSFYNNEISEKSEIFDDQFSVERPDGSNFTLKIRSTKLEDSAMYFCASILDRQNQPQHFGDGTRLSIL.

The J gene is TRBJ2-2, the V gene TRBV30, with D perhaps TRBD1 (5 bases). V lost 4 bases and J lost 4, with 22 bases in between. This CDR3 has 17 amino acids. CDR1 GTSNPN and CDR2 SVGIG come from the germline V gene (reference sequence). The CDR3 nucleotides read TGTGCCTGGAACTTCGACCCGCTTGGGGCAGGCACCGGGGAGCTGTTTTTT. This encodes CAWNFDPLGAGTGELFF. Supplemented by reference TRBV30 and TRBJ2-2, the full variable domain reads SQTIHQWPATLVQPVGSPLSLECTVEGTSNPNLYWYRQAAGRGLQLLFYSVGIGQISSEVPQNLSASRPQDRQFILSSKKLLLSDSGFYLCAWNFDPLGAGTGELFFGEGSRLTVL.

This rearrangement joins TRBV7-3 to TRBJ2-6; D is unresolved. CDR1 SGHTA and CDR2 FQGTGA come from the germline V gene. Trimming shortened V by 5 bases and J by 4 bases, and 9 bases separated the two germline ends. This CDR3 region has 14 residues. CDR3 sequence reads: CASSLRAGANVLTF. The CDR3 DNA sequence: TGTGCCAGCAGCCTACGGGCCGGGGCCAACGTCCTGACTTTC.

V and J are TRBV20-1 and TRBJ2-3; D gene ambiguous. The CDR3 consists of 11 residues. Trimming cost V 5 bases and J 4 bases, with 7 bases left between them. Germline values: CDR1 DFQATT, CDR2 SNEGSKA (reference sequence). The CDR3 DNA follows: TGCAGTGCTCGCTGGGCAGATACGCAGTATTTT. It encodes CSARWADTQYF.

The chain uses TRBV2 and TRBJ2-7; 8 bases align to TRBD2. Trimming took 6 bases from V and 0 from J; bases not matched to a gene: 10. The germline V gene has CDR1 SNHLY and CDR2 FYNNEI. This CDR3 contains 16 residues. The CDR3 DNA sequence: TGTGCCAGCAGCTCTCGACGGGGGGGGAGCTCCTACGAGCAGTACTTC. This sequence encodes CASSSRRGGSSYEQYF.

This chain links TRBV11-2 with TRBJ2-6; possibly TRBD1 for D (6 bases). The germline CDR1 and CDR2 sequences are SGHAT and FQNNGV. The CDR3 is 17 residues long. V dropped 6 bases and J dropped 0 bases, with 15 bases sitting between them. Here the CDR3 reads CASSSGARGSGANVLTF. The CDR3 DNA reads TGTGCCAGCAGTTCAGGGGCCAGAGGCTCTGGGGCCAACGTCCTGACTTTC.

This rearrangement joins TRBV11-3 to TRBJ2-1; 7 bases line up with TRBD1. The CDR3 runs 13 residues. CDR1 is SGHNT, CDR2 YENEEA, per germline. V lost 2 bases and J lost 10; bases outside the gene matches: 5. The CDR3 loop is CASSLRQGWEQFF. Written as DNA, the CDR3 is TGTGCCAGCAGCTTACGACAGGGTTGGGAGCAGTTCTTC. Using reference TRBV11-3 and TRBJ2-1 for the parts outside the CDR3, the full variable domain is EAGVVQSPRYKIIEKKQPVAFWCNPISGHNTLYWYLQNLGQGPELLIRYENEEAVDDSQLPKDRFSAERLKGVDSTLKIQPAELGDSAVYLCASSLRQGWEQFFGPGTRLTVL.

The chain uses TRBV19 and TRBJ2-2, with a possible D match to TRBD1 (6 bases). The CDR3 is 14 residues long. Looked up from germline, CDR1 is LNHDA and CDR2 is SQIVND (reference sequence). V was pared by 6 bases and J by 1 base, with 9 bases between. The CDR3 protein is CASRRTVNTGELFF. CDR3 in DNA: TGTGCCAGTAGGAGGACAGTGAACACCGGGGAGCTGTTTTTT. The whole variable domain, filled in from reference TRBV19 and TRBJ2-2, reads DGGITQSPKYLFRKEGQNVTLSCEQNLNHDAMYWYRQDPGQGLRLIYYSQIVNDFQKGDIAEGYSVSREKKESFPLTVTSAQKNPTAFYLCASRRTVNTGELFFGEGSRLTVL.

The chain joins TRBV28 to TRBJ2-7, with D perhaps matching TRBD1 (5 bases). Germline V gives CDR1 MDHEN, CDR2 SYDVKM. V was shortened by 5 bases and J by 5 bases, with 16 bases between the two germline ends. CDR3 length equals 14 residues. The CDR3: CASSMAAGPNEQYF. The DNA of the CDR3 is TGTGCCAGCAGTATGGCTGCAGGGCCTAACGAGCAGTACTTC.

The CDR3 spells CASSESGTSGRVSYEQYF. In DNA form, the CDR3 reads TGTGCCAGCAGTGAATCCGGGACTAGCGGGAGGGTTTCGTATGAGCAGTACTTC. The chain combines TRBV25-1 with TRBJ2-7; 16 nucleotides line up with TRBD2. Trimming removed 1 base from V and 7 bases from J; junction bases left unmatched: 10. The CDR3 consists of 18 residues. Per the germline V gene, CDR1 is MGHDK and CDR2 is SYGVNS.

The gene calls are TRBV12-5 and TRBJ1-2; TRBD1 agrees at 8 bases. Per the germline V gene, CDR1 is LGHNT and CDR2 is FRNRAP. With 5 bases clipped from V and 2 bases from J, the junction kept 10 bases outside the gene matches. This CDR3 has 16 residues. The CDR3 sequence is CASGIQGQAKNYGYTF. The CDR3 coding sequence is TGTGCTAGTGGTATTCAGGGACAGGCAAAGAACTATGGCTACACCTTC.

V and J are TRBV6-5 and TRBJ2-2; 10 bases line up with TRBD2. The germline V gene encodes CDR1 MNHEY and CDR2 SVGAGI. V was pared by 5 bases and J by 5 bases, with 2 bases of the junction left unmatched. CDR3 length equals 14 residues. The CDR3 nucleotides are TGTGCCAGCAGTCTAGCGGGAGATACCGGGGAGCTGTTTTTT. This encodes CASSLAGDTGELFF.

The chain carries TRBV5-1 and TRBJ1-1; TRBD1 matches 8 bases. The CDR3 covers 16 residues. Trimming at V came to 0 bases and at J to 3 bases, leaving 7 bases not matched to a gene. Germline V gene sequence: CDR1 SGHRS, CDR2 YFSETQ. CDR3 sequence: CASSLGSGGLDTEAFF. The CDR3 bases are TGCGCCAGCAGCTTGGGGTCAGGGGGCTTGGACACTGAAGCTTTCTTT.

CDR3 amino acids: CASSGRTSGRAEQYF. CDR3 coding DNA: TGTGCCAGCAGTGGGCGGACTAGCGGGAGGGCCGAGCAGTACTTC. This chain joins TRBV6-1 and TRBJ2-7; 15 nucleotides line up with TRBD2. The germline V gene has CDR1 MNHNS and CDR2 SASEGT. The CDR3 has 15 residues. The ends lost 4 bases at V and 6 bases at J; junction bases unmatched: 4.

This clone was seen more than once but under ten times. The chain couples TRBV6-5 to TRBJ1-1; 9 bases map to TRBD1. From germline, CDR1 is MNHEY and CDR2 SVGAGI. The junction had 7 bases not matched to a gene; V was cut back by 6 bases and J by 5 bases. The CDR3 consists of 14 residues. CDR3 in amino acids: CASRPDRGKTEAFF. Written as DNA, the CDR3 is TGTGCCAGCAGACCAGACAGGGGGAAAACTGAAGCTTTCTTT.

This rearrangement joins TRBV27 to TRBJ1-2; D perhaps matches TRBD1 (5 bases). Germline values: CDR1 MNHEY, CDR2 SMNVEV (reference sequence). This CDR3 spans 15 amino acids. V dropped 6 bases and J dropped 5 bases, with 19 bases sitting between them. As DNA, the CDR3 is TGTGCCAGCAGCCCAACCTCCACGGGACTTTATGGCTACACCTTC. Its translation is CASSPTSTGLYGYTF.

The gene calls are TRBV7-2 and TRBJ2-1; D is unclear. The CDR3 length is 15 residues. Trimming stripped 1 base from V and 4 bases from J, with 11 bases between. Germline CDR1 is SGHTA and CDR2 is FQGNSA. The CDR3 spells CASSLDFKPYNEQFF. DNA of the CDR3: TGTGCCAGCAGCTTAGATTTTAAGCCTTACAATGAGCAGTTCTTC.

The J gene is TRBJ1-5, the V gene TRBV4-3; 8 bases are shared with TRBD1. V gave up 0 bases and J gave up 8 bases; unmatched junction bases: 9. In germline, CDR1 is LGHNA, CDR2 YSLEER. The CDR3 runs 16 residues. CDR3 loop: CASSQDGRGLGKPQHF. The CDR3 nucleotides are TGCGCCAGCAGCCAAGATGGCAGGGGGCTGGGTAAGCCCCAGCATTTT.

CDR3: CASSPLWTGGQTNEKLFF. CDR3 nucleotides: TGTGCCAGCAGCCCCCTCTGGACAGGAGGTCAAACTAATGAAAAACTGTTTTTT. V gene TRBV4-2 combines with J gene TRBJ1-4; 7 bases line up with TRBD1. This CDR3 spans 18 amino acids. V shed 4 bases and J 1 base; nucleotides not matched to a gene: 12. Germline V gives CDR1 LGHNA, CDR2 YNFKEQ.

The chain couples TRBV30 to TRBJ2-5, with D unresolved. Deletions cut 3 bases from V and 2 bases from J, with 4 bases between. CDR1 and CDR2 from the germline V gene are GTSNPN and SVGIG (reference sequence). The CDR3 has 11 amino acids. In DNA form, the CDR3 reads TGTGCCTGGAGGGATCAAGAGACCCAGTACTTC. This translates into CAWRDQETQYF.

V and J are TRBV18 and TRBJ1-2; a possible D gene is TRBD1 (6 bases). From germline, CDR1 is KGHSH and CDR2 LQKENI. CDR3 length equals 14 residues. The ends were cut back, 3 bases at V and 6 bases at J, with 14 bases in the middle. DNA of the CDR3: TGTGCCAGCTCACCGGACAGACTTGGGGATGGCTACACCTTC. This translates into CASSPDRLGDGYTF. The full variable domain, its missing parts supplied by reference TRBV18 and TRBJ1-2, is NAGVMQNPRHLVRRRGQEARLRCSPMKGHSHVYWYRQLPEEGLKFMVYLQKENIIDESGMPKERFSAEFPKEGPSILRIQQVVRGDSAAYFCASSPDRLGDGYTFGSGTRLTVV.

This rearrangement joins TRBV27 to TRBJ2-1; either TRBD1 or TRBD2 may fit D (5 bases each). Deletions cut 5 bases from V and 9 bases from J, with 11 bases between. Germline V gene sequence: CDR1 MNHEY, CDR2 SMNVEV (reference sequence). The CDR3 is 12 residues long. The CDR3 DNA reads as TGTGCCAGCAGTCTGGGGGTGGGTGAGCAGTTCTTC. This translates into CASSLGVGEQFF.

J is TRBJ2-5 and V is TRBV5-5; D gene ambiguous. Germline CDR1 is SGHKS and CDR2 is YYEKEE (reference sequence). There are 15 residues in the CDR3. Trimming took off 4 bases at V and 4 bases at J, with 17 bases between the two ends. The CDR3 DNA reads TGTGCCAGCAGCCGCGCTCCGTCGGGCGGAGAGACCCAGTACTTC. Translated, it gives CASSRAPSGGETQYF.

This sequence joins TRBV5-6 and TRBJ2-5; D gene ambiguous. Between the trimmed V and J ends, which lost 1 base and 4 bases, there was a span of 8 bases. The CDR3 spans 13 residues. Germline-derived CDR1 and CDR2 are SGHDT and YYEEEE. The CDR3 DNA sequence: TGTGCCAGCAGCTTGATAGGAACAGAGACCCAGTACTTC. Residues: CASSLIGTETQYF.

The genes are TRBV5-5 and TRBJ2-2; no definite D call. Trimming stripped 1 base from V and 6 bases from J, with 10 bases between. Germline lookup yields CDR1 SGHKS and CDR2 YYEKEE (reference sequence). This CDR3 contains 14 residues. The CDR3, as DNA: TGTGCCAGCAGCTTGATATTAGCCGCCGGGGAGCTGTTTTTT. Translation gives CASSLILAAGELFF.

The chain employs TRBV4-3 and TRBJ1-4; tentatively, D is TRBD1 (6 bases). The V end was cut by 1 base, the J end by 0 bases, with 12 bases between. CDR3 size: 17 residues. CDR1 is LGHNA, CDR2 YSLEER, per germline. CDR3 DNA: TGCGCCAGCAGCCAAGTACAGGGCCGAGCAACTAATGAAAAACTGTTTTTT. The encoded protein is CASSQVQGRATNEKLFF.

The chain joins TRBV6-5 to TRBJ1-2; D gene uncertain. This CDR3 spans 15 amino acids. The V gene's germline CDR1 is MNHEY and CDR2 SVGAGI. Trimming removed 3 bases at V and 4 bases at J, with 15 bases between. CDR3 in amino acids: CASSYMEGGIYGYTF. CDR3 coding DNA: TGTGCCAGCAGTTATATGGAGGGAGGTATCTATGGCTACACCTTC.

Worth noting for this clone: The junction does not match germline at one end; this may be a read error. This chain joins TRBV30 and TRBJ2-7, with D possibly being TRBD1 (5 bases). This CDR3 region has 14 residues. Per germline, CDR1 GTSNPN and CDR2 SVGIG (reference sequence). This CDR3 reads CAWSVEQVHYGQYF. CDR3 coding DNA: TGTGCCTGGAGTGTAGAACAGGTCCACTACGGGCAGTACTTC.

The chain combines TRBV5-4 with TRBJ2-2; 13 bases fit TRBD2. V lost 4 bases to trimming and J lost 2 bases; unmatched junction nucleotides: 5. CDR1 is SGHNT, CDR2 YYREEE, per germline (reference sequence). The CDR3 sequence is 17 residues long. The chain's CDR3 is CASSPGLAGQNTGELFF. The CDR3 DNA sequence: TGTGCCAGCAGCCCGGGACTAGCGGGACAAAACACCGGGGAGCTGTTTTTT.

The V call is TRBV6-4, the J call TRBJ2-7; D is unresolved. This CDR3 has 11 residues. Germline V gene data show CDR1 as MRHNA and CDR2 as SNTAGT. V was pared by 3 bases and J by 3 bases, with 3 bases between. This CDR3 reads CASSDGYEQYF. Written as DNA, the CDR3 is TGTGCCAGCAGTGATGGCTACGAGCAGTACTTC.

This rearrangement joins TRBV7-9 to TRBJ2-1, with a tentative D call TRBD2 (5 bases). CDR3 length: 13 amino acids. V lost 2 bases to trimming and J lost 5 bases, with 7 bases between them. Germline V gene data show CDR1 as SEHNR and CDR2 as FQNEAQ (reference sequence). The CDR3 nucleotides are TGTGCCAGCAGCTTAAGCGGCCACAATGAGCAGTTCTTC. Encoded protein: CASSLSGHNEQFF.

The CDR3 DNA sequence: TGCAGCGTTGCTACTATTAATTACTACGAGCAGTACTTC. The encoded protein is CSVATINYYEQYF. The chain recombines TRBV29-1 with TRBJ2-7; D is unresolved. The CDR3 loop spans 13 amino acids. Germline V gives CDR1 SQVTM, CDR2 ANQGSEA. With 4 bases removed from V and 3 bases from J, the gap between germline ends came to 13 bases.